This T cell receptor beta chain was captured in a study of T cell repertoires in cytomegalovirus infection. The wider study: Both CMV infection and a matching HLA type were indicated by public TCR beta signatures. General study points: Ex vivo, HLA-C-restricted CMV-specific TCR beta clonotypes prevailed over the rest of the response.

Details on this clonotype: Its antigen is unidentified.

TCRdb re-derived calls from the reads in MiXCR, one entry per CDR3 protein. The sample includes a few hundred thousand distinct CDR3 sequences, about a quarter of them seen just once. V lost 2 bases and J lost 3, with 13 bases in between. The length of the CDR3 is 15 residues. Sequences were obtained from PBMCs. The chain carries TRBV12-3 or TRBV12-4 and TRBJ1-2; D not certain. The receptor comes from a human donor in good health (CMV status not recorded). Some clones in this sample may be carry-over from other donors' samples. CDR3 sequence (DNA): TGTGCCAGCAGTTTACGGGCCACCGGAGACTATGGCTACACCTTC. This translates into CASSLRATGDYGYTF.